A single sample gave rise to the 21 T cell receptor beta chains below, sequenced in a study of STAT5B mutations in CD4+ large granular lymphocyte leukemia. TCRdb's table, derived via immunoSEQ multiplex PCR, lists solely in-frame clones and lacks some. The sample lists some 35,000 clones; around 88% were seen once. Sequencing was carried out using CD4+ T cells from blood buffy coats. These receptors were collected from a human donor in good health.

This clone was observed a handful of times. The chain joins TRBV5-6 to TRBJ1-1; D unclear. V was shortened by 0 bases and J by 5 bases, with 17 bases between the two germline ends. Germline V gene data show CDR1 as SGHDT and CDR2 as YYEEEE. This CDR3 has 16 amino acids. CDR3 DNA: TGTGCCAGCAGCTTGGCGCTAGGCACGGCGGGGACTGAAGCTTTCTTT. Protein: CASSLALGTAGTEAFF.

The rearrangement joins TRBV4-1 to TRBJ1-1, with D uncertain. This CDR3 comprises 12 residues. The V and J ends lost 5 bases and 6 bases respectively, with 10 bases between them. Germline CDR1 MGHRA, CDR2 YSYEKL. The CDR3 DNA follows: TGCGCCAGCAGCGGACCCTCGGCTGAAGCTTTCTTT. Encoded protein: CASSGPSAEAFF.

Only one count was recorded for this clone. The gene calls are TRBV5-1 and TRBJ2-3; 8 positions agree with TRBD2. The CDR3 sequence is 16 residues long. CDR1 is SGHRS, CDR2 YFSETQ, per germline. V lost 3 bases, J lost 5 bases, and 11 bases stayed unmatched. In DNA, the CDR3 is TGCGCCAGCAGCTGGGGCGGGGGGACAAGGATAGATACGCAGTATTTT. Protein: CASSWGGGTRIDTQYF.

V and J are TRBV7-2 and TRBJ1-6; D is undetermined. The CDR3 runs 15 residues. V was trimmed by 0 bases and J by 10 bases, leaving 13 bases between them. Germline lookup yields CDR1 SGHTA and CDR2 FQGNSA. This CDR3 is CASSLAGGFLSPLHF. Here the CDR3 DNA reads TGTGCCAGCAGCTTAGCTGGAGGGTTTCTCTCACCCCTCCACTTT. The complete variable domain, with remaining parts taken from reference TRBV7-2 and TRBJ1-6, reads GAGVSQSPSNKVTEKGKDVELRCDPISGHTALYWYRQSLGQGLEFLIYFQGNSAPDKSGLPSDRFSAERTGGSVSTLTIQRTQQEDSAVYLCASSLAGGFLSPLHFGNGTRLTVT.

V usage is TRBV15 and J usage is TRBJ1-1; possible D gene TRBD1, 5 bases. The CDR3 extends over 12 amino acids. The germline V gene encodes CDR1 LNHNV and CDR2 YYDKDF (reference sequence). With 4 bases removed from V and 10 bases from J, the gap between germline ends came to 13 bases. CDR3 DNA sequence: TGTGCCACCAGCATCTCGGGGGGGGGAGCTTTCTTT. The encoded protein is CATSISGGGAFF.

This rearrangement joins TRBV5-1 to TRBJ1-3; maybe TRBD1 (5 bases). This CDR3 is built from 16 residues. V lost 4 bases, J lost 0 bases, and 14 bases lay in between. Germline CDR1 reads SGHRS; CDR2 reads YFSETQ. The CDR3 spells CASSGGGSSSGNTIYF. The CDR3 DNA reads TGCGCCAGCAGCGGCGGGGGGTCTTCCTCTGGAAACACCATATATTTT.

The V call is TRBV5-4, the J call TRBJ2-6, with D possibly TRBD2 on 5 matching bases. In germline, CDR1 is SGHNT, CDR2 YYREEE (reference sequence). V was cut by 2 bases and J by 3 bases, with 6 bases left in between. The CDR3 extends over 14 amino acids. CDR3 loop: CASSFRGGANVLTF. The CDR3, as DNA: TGTGCCAGCAGCTTCCGGGGTGGGGCCAACGTCCTGACTTTC.

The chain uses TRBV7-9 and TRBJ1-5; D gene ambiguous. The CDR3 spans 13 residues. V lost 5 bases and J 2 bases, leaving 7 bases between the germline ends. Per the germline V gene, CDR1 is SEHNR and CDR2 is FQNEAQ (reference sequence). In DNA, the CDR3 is TGTGCCAGCAGCACACGGGGCAATCAGCCCCAGCATTTT. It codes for CASSTRGNQPQHF.

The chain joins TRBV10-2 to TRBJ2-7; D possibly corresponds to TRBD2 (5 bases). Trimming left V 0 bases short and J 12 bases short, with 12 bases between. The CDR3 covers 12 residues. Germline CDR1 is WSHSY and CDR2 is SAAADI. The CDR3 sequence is CASSESIRDLYF. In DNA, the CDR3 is TGCGCCAGCAGTGAGTCGATACGGGATTTGTACTTC.

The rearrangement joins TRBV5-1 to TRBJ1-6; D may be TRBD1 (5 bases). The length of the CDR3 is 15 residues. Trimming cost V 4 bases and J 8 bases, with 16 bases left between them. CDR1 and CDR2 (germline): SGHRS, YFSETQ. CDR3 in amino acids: CASSPMGGIDSPLHF. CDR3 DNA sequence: TGCGCCAGCAGCCCCATGGGGGGGATCGATTCACCCCTCCACTTT. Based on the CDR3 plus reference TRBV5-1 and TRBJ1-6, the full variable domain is KAGVTQTPRYLIKTRGQQVTLSCSPISGHRSVSWYQQTPGQGLQFLFEYFSETQRNKGNFPGRFSGRQFSNSRSEMNVSTLELGDSALYLCASSPMGGIDSPLHFGNGTRLTVT.

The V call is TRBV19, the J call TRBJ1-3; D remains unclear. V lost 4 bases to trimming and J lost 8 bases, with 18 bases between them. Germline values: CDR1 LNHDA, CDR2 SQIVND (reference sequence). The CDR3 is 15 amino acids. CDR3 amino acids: CASSKARESEDTIYF. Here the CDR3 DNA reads TGTGCCAGTAGTAAGGCTCGCGAGTCCGAGGACACCATATATTTT.

CDR3 residues: CASSLTRPGRGKAGVLSGANVLTF. In DNA, the CDR3 is TGTGCCAGCAGCTTAACCCGTCCGGGACGGGGAAAAGCGGGAGTTCTGTCTGGGGCCAACGTCCTGACTTTC. The rearrangement joins TRBV7-3 to TRBJ2-6; 8 nucleotides agree with TRBD2. Germline CDR1 is SGHTA and CDR2 is FQGTGA. With V trimmed by 0 bases and J by 1 base, 23 bases remained unmatched. This CDR3 spans 24 amino acids.

The CDR3 region has the DNA TGTGCCAGCAAGAGTTCCACAGATACGCAGTATTTT. This codes for CASKSSTDTQYF. The genes are TRBV27 and TRBJ2-3; the D is unclear. Germline-derived CDR1 and CDR2 are MNHEY and SMNVEV (reference sequence). This CDR3 has 12 amino acids. V lost 7 bases and J lost 2, with 7 bases in between.

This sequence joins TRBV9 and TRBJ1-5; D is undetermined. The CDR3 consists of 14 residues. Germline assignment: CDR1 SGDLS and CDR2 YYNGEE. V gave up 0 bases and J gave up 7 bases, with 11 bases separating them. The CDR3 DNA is TGTGCCAGCAGCGTAGGAGGGTACGGGCAGCCCCAGCATTTT. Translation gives CASSVGGYGQPQHF.

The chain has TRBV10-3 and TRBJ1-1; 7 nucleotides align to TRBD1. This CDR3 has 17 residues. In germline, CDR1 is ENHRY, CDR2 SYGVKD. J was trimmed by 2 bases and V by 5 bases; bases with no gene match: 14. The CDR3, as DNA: TGTGCCATCAGTCCCCCTACAGGGGAGACACCCAACACTGAAGCTTTCTTT. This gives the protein CAISPPTGETPNTEAFF.

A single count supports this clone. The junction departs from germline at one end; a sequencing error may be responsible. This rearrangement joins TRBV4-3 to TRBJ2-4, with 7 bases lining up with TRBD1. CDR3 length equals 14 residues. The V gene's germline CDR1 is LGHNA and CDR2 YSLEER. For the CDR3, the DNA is TGCGCCAGCAGCCAAGCCAACCCCGGGACAGTCCCTGTCTTC. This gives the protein CASSQANPGTVPVF.

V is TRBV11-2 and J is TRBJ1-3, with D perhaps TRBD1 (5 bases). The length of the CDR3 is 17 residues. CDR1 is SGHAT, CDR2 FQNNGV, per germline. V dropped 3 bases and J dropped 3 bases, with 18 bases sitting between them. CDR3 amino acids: CASSLRSVPGYGNTIYF. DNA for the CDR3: TGTGCCAGCAGCTTGAGGTCCGTCCCAGGGTATGGAAACACCATATATTTT.

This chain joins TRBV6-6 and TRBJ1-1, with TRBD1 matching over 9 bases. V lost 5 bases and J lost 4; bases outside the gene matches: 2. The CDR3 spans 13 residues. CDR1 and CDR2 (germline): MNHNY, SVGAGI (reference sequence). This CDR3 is CASSPTGGTEAFF. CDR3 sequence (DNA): TGTGCCAGCAGTCCGACAGGGGGCACTGAAGCTTTCTTT.

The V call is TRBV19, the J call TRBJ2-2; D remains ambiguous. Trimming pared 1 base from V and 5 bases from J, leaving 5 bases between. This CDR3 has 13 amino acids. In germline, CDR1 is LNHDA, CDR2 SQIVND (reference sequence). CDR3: CASSIARTGELFF. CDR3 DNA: TGTGCCAGTAGTATAGCCAGGACCGGGGAGCTGTTTTTT.

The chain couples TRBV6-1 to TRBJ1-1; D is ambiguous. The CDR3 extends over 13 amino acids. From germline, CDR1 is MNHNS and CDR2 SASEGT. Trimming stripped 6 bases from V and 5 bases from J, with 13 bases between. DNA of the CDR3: TGTGCCAGCAGCCTTACTGAGGGTACTGAAGCTTTCTTT. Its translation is CASSLTEGTEAFF.

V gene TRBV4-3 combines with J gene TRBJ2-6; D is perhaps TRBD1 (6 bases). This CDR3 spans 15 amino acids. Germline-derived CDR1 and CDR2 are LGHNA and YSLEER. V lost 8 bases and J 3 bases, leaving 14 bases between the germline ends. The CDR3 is CASGPGVLGANVLTF. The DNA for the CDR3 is TGCGCCAGCGGCCCAGGGGTGCTTGGGGCCAACGTCCTGACTTTC.